The next 29 T cell receptor beta chains were all read from a single sample in a study of cytomegalovirus exposure and HLA in healthy donors. Libraries were prepared by immunoSEQ multiplex PCR; TCRdb keeps only in-frame clonotypes and omits some of them. The sample lists more than 70,000 clones, 94% occurring once. Material for sequencing was PBMCs. The source is a woman aged 18-35 years in good health and CMV-seronegative.

The V gene is TRBV6-5, the J gene TRBJ2-5; TRBD2 might be the D (6 bases). CDR3 size: 15 residues. V was shortened by 2 bases and J by 4 bases, with 14 bases between the two germline ends. Germline values: CDR1 MNHEY, CDR2 SVGAGI. The chain's CDR3 is CASSYGGMGGETQYF. CDR3 nucleotides: TGTGCCAGCAGTTACGGCGGGATGGGGGGAGAGACCCAGTACTTC.

The CDR3 sequence: CASSYSRFAYEQYF. The CDR3 region has the DNA TGTGCCAGCAGTTACTCGCGGTTCGCTTACGAGCAGTACTTC. The rearrangement uses TRBV6-5 and TRBJ2-7; D call uncertain. Trimming pared 0 bases from V and 4 bases from J, leaving 10 bases between. The CDR3 covers 14 residues. In germline, CDR1 is MNHEY, CDR2 SVGAGI.

The chain couples TRBV4-3 to TRBJ2-1; 9 nucleotides line up with TRBD2. CDR1 and CDR2 (germline): LGHNA, YSLEER. The CDR3 totals 17 residues. The J segment lost 7 bases and the V segment lost 1 base, leaving 11 bases of the junction unmatched. CDR3 amino acids: CASSQAVGLAPGNEQFF. The CDR3 bases are TGCGCCAGCAGCCAAGCCGTGGGACTAGCTCCGGGGAATGAGCAGTTCTTC.

This chain connects TRBV7-2 to TRBJ2-2; 7 nucleotides line up with TRBD1. V was pared by 6 bases and J by 0 bases, with 13 bases of the junction left unmatched. The germline gives CDR1 SGHTA, CDR2 FQGNSA. The CDR3 is 18 amino acids. The CDR3 sequence: CASRGFAGTAANTGELFF. DNA of the CDR3: TGTGCCAGCAGAGGATTTGCCGGGACAGCTGCGAACACCGGGGAGCTGTTTTTT. The full variable domain, with the rest looked up from reference TRBV7-2 and TRBJ2-2, is GAGVSQSPSNKVTEKGKDVELRCDPISGHTALYWYRQSLGQGLEFLIYFQGNSAPDKSGLPSDRFSAERTGGSVSTLTIQRTQQEDSAVYLCASRGFAGTAANTGELFFGEGSRLTVL.

The rearrangement links TRBV6-5 to TRBJ1-1; 7 bases align to TRBD1. V was pared by 6 bases and J by 3 bases, with 7 bases of the junction left unmatched. Germline CDR1 and CDR2: MNHEY and SVGAGI. The CDR3 loop spans 14 amino acids. In DNA form, the CDR3 reads TGTGCCAGCAGGATAGCACAGGGGCACACTGAAGCTTTCTTT. Encoded protein: CASRIAQGHTEAFF.

This sequence joins TRBV7-2 and TRBJ2-7, with TRBD2 matching 8 bases. The CDR3 consists of 15 residues. J gave up 3 bases and V 2 bases, and 6 bases lay outside the gene matches. Germline V gives CDR1 SGHTA, CDR2 FQGNSA. The CDR3 region has the DNA TGTGCCAGCAGCTTACTAGCGGGTGTCCGCTACGAGCAGTACTTC. This sequence encodes CASSLLAGVRYEQYF.

The chain has TRBV7-2 and TRBJ1-3, with 7 bases aligning to TRBD1. This CDR3 is 15 amino acids long. J gave up 2 bases and V 0 bases, and 1 base lay outside the gene matches. Germline CDR1 SGHTA, CDR2 FQGNSA. The CDR3 sequence: CASSLAGGAGNTIYF. Here the CDR3 DNA reads TGTGCCAGCAGCTTAGCAGGGGGCGCTGGAAACACCATATATTTT.

The CDR3 loop is CASRFGTGSYNEQFF. The CDR3 DNA sequence: TGTGCCAGCAGGTTCGGGACAGGCTCCTACAATGAGCAGTTCTTC. This chain links TRBV5-5 with TRBJ2-1; TRBD1 matches at 8 bases. Per the germline V gene, CDR1 is SGHKS and CDR2 is YYEKEE (reference sequence). J was trimmed by 0 bases and V by 5 bases; bases with no gene match: 4. This CDR3 is built from 15 residues.

The genes are TRBV25-1 and TRBJ2-5; 7 positions match TRBD1. The CDR3 runs 15 residues. In germline, CDR1 is MGHDK, CDR2 SYGVNS. Trimming cost V 2 bases and J 7 bases; bases outside gene matches: 10. CDR3 sequence: CASSEGDRGEGTQYF. The CDR3 nucleotides are TGTGCCAGCAGTGAAGGGGACAGAGGCGAGGGGACCCAGTACTTC.

The genes are TRBV9 and TRBJ2-1, with 14 nucleotides matching TRBD2. Germline CDR1 is SGDLS and CDR2 is YYNGEE. The CDR3 totals 16 residues. Unmatched junction bases numbered 6, after V lost 4 bases and J lost 6 bases. DNA of the CDR3: TGTGCCAGCAGCCCCCAGGGACTAGCGGGGGTCAATGAGCAGTTCTTC. It specifies CASSPQGLAGVNEQFF.

The V call is TRBV9, the J call TRBJ1-6; the match to TRBD1 covers 9 bases. The V and J ends lost 4 bases and 6 bases, in that order; junction bases with no gene match: 8. CDR1 is SGDLS, CDR2 YYNGEE, per germline. This CDR3 has 16 amino acids. CDR3 amino acids: CASSPGQGRFNSPLHF. In DNA, the CDR3 is TGTGCCAGCAGCCCTGGACAGGGGCGGTTTAATTCACCCCTCCACTTT.

This chain uses TRBV6-5 with TRBJ1-2; maybe TRBD1 (6 bases). The CDR3 sequence is 15 residues long. Germline V gene lookup returns CDR1 MNHEY and CDR2 SVGAGI. The V end lost 0 bases, the J end lost 5 bases, and 13 bases lay between the germline ends. The CDR3 spells CASSYSGGGFYGYTF. The CDR3 DNA follows: TGTGCCAGCAGTTACTCAGGGGGAGGGTTTTATGGCTACACCTTC.

The chain joins TRBV2 to TRBJ2-5; 10 nucleotides match TRBD2. CDR1 and CDR2 (germline): SNHLY, FYNNEI. This CDR3 has 15 amino acids. V was clipped by 8 bases and J by 4 bases; unmatched bases: 10. This CDR3 reads CASRLSGGARETQYF. As DNA, the CDR3 is TGTGCCAGCCGATTAAGCGGGGGGGCGCGAGAGACCCAGTACTTC. Together with reference TRBV2 and TRBJ2-5, the CDR3 gives the full variable domain: EPEVTQTPSHQVTQMGQEVILRCVPISNHLYFYWYRQILGQKVEFLVSFYNNEISEKSEIFDDQFSVERPDGSNFTLKIRSTKLEDSAMYFCASRLSGGARETQYFGPGTRLLVL.

The chain has TRBV19 and TRBJ2-1, with D perhaps matching TRBD2 (6 bases). This CDR3 has 15 amino acids. Germline V gene lookup returns CDR1 LNHDA and CDR2 SQIVND (reference sequence). Trimming removed 3 bases from V and 0 bases from J, with 9 bases in between. CDR3 coding DNA: TGTGCCAGTAGTATTCCCGGGAGCTCCTACAATGAGCAGTTCTTC. This sequence encodes CASSIPGSSYNEQFF.

The chain joins TRBV6-5 to TRBJ2-7; TRBD1 agrees at 8 bases. Per the germline V gene, CDR1 is MNHEY and CDR2 is SVGAGI. V shed 6 bases, J shed 7 bases, and the junction held 8 bases outside the gene matches. This CDR3 region has 13 residues. The CDR3 DNA follows: TGTGCCAGCAGAGATCAGGGGGCGTGGGAGCAGTACTTC. Amino acids: CASRDQGAWEQYF.

This clone was counted only a few times. V and J are TRBV27 and TRBJ2-2; the D gene is possibly TRBD1 (5 bases). V shed 5 bases and J shed 4 bases, with 8 bases lying between them. Germline V gene data show CDR1 as MNHEY and CDR2 as SMNVEV (reference sequence). This CDR3 has 13 amino acids. The CDR3 loop reads CASSPDTTGELFF. The CDR3 DNA reads as TGTGCCAGCAGTCCGGACACCACCGGGGAGCTGTTTTTT.

The V gene is TRBV6-5, the J gene TRBJ1-6; a possible D gene is TRBD1 (5 bases). Between the trimmed V and J ends, which lost 6 bases and 4 bases, there was a span of 10 bases. The CDR3 length is 14 residues. Germline-derived CDR1 and CDR2 are MNHEY and SVGAGI. This chain's CDR3 is CASRRQIYNSPLHF. CDR3 nucleotides: TGTGCCAGCAGACGACAGATTTATAATTCACCCCTCCACTTT.

This sequence joins TRBV2 and TRBJ2-2, with D possibly matching TRBD1 (6 bases). This CDR3 contains 16 residues. The germline CDR1 and CDR2 sequences are SNHLY and FYNNEI. V was pared by 8 bases and J by 0 bases, with 16 bases between. This CDR3 is CASDRTEPTNTGELFF. DNA of the CDR3: TGTGCCAGCGATAGGACAGAACCCACGAACACCGGGGAGCTGTTTTTT.

The chain joins TRBV11-1 to TRBJ2-3; TRBD2 matches 7 bases. Germline trimming cut 5 bases from V and 0 bases from J; bases unmatched to any gene: 8. Germline assignment: CDR1 SGHAT and CDR2 FQDESV (reference sequence). The CDR3 contains 16 residues. CDR3: CASSRRGGSSTDTQYF. The CDR3 nucleotides are TGTGCCAGCAGCCGCCGGGGCGGGAGTAGCACAGATACGCAGTATTTT.

This clone was seen once. The chain carries TRBV27 and TRBJ2-1; 7 bases fit TRBD1. The CDR3 runs 17 residues. Germline assignment: CDR1 MNHEY and CDR2 SMNVEV (reference sequence). J was trimmed by 8 bases and V by 5 bases; bases with no gene match: 18. The CDR3 sequence: CASSPRTPGFDRDEQFF. In DNA form, the CDR3 reads TGTGCCAGCAGTCCCCGGACCCCGGGGTTCGACAGGGATGAGCAGTTCTTC.

The rearrangement joins TRBV30 to TRBJ2-5; 7 bases map to TRBD1. The CDR3 loop spans 14 amino acids. After removal of 6 bases from V and 0 bases from J, the junction contained 7 bases not matched to a gene. From germline, CDR1 is GTSNPN and CDR2 SVGIG (reference sequence). The CDR3 sequence is CACGQVHNQETQYF. The CDR3 DNA reads as TGTGCCTGCGGACAGGTCCATAACCAAGAGACCCAGTACTTC.

The chain carries TRBV18 and TRBJ2-3, with 9 positions matching TRBD2. This CDR3 is 17 amino acids long. V lost 4 bases, J lost 3 bases, and 11 bases stayed unmatched. From germline, CDR1 is KGHSH and CDR2 LQKENI. CDR3 residues: CASSLFRLAVATDTQYF. CDR3 in DNA: TGTGCCAGCTCACTCTTTCGACTAGCGGTCGCGACAGATACGCAGTATTTT.

The chain uses TRBV19 and TRBJ2-1; 8 bases align to TRBD1. Per the germline V gene, CDR1 is LNHDA and CDR2 is SQIVND (reference sequence). CDR3 size: 14 residues. Germline trimming cut 1 base from V and 6 bases from J; bases unmatched to any gene: 2. The CDR3 nucleotides are TGTGCCAGTAGTATAGGTCAGGGGGCCAATGAGCAGTTCTTC. Residues: CASSIGQGANEQFF.

The chain carries TRBV6-1 and TRBJ2-1, with D unresolved. The germline V gene has CDR1 MNHNS and CDR2 SASEGT. The CDR3 consists of 15 residues. V lost 3 bases and J lost 0, with 9 bases in between. The CDR3 here is CASSDGEGSYNEQFF. The CDR3 DNA sequence: TGTGCCAGCAGTGACGGAGAAGGCTCCTACAATGAGCAGTTCTTC.

V gene TRBV28 combines with J gene TRBJ2-3; TRBD1 matches at 10 bases. The germline V gene encodes CDR1 MDHEN and CDR2 SYDVKM. The CDR3 spans 13 residues. V was pared by 6 bases and J by 3 bases, with 0 bases of the junction left unmatched. The CDR3 DNA reads as TGTGCCAGCAGGGACAGGGGGACAGATACGCAGTATTTT. Encoded protein: CASRDRGTDTQYF. Looking up the rest from reference TRBV28 and TRBJ2-3 gives the full variable domain: DVKVTQSSRYLVKRTGEKVFLECVQDMDHENMFWYRQDPGLGLRLIYFSYDVKMKEKGDIPEGYSVSREKKERFSLILESASTNQTSMYLCASRDRGTDTQYFGPGTRLTVL.

V usage is TRBV7-2 and J usage is TRBJ2-1, with a tentative D call TRBD2 (5 bases). Trimming left V 8 bases short and J 6 bases short, with 14 bases between. This CDR3 spans 13 amino acids. The germline gives CDR1 SGHTA, CDR2 FQGNSA. The CDR3 loop is CASGRGSGNEQFF. The CDR3 bases are TGTGCCAGCGGACGGGGATCCGGCAATGAGCAGTTCTTC.

This sequence joins TRBV7-3 and TRBJ2-2, with unresolved D. CDR3 size: 14 residues. Trimming removed 2 bases from V and 3 bases from J, with 7 bases in between. Germline loops: CDR1 SGHTA, CDR2 FQGTGA. DNA of the CDR3: TGTGCCAGCAGCTTAGTAGGAGACACCGGGGAGCTGTTTTTT. Its translation: CASSLVGDTGELFF.

The chain links TRBV28 to TRBJ2-7; possibly TRBD2 for D (6 bases). The CDR3 runs 13 residues. The V end was cut by 5 bases, the J end by 5 bases, with 13 bases between. Per germline, CDR1 MDHEN and CDR2 SYDVKM. The CDR3 here is CASSGGSGHEQYF. CDR3 DNA sequence: TGTGCCAGCAGTGGGGGGTCCGGTCACGAGCAGTACTTC.

J is TRBJ2-7 and V is TRBV10-3; 8 positions agree with TRBD2. This CDR3 is 12 amino acids long. Germline assignment: CDR1 ENHRY and CDR2 SYGVKD. V shed 11 bases, J shed 2 bases, and the junction held 5 bases outside the gene matches. CDR3: CALGGGAYEQYF. CDR3 nucleotide sequence: TGTGCCCTCGGGGGGGGAGCCTACGAGCAGTACTTC.